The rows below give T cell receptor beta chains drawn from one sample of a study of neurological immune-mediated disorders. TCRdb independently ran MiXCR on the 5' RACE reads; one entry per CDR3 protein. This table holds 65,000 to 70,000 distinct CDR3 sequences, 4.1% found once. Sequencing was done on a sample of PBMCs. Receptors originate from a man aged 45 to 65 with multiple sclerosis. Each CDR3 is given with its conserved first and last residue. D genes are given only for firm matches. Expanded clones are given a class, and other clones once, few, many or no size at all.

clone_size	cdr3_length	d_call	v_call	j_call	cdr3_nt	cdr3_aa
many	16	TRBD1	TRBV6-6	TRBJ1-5	TGTGCCAGCAGCAGGACAGGGGGCGCGGGGAATCAGCCCCAGCATTTT	CASSRTGGAGNQPQHF
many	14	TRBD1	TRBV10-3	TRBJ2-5	TGTGCCATGTCTTCAGGGACAGCTCAAGAGACCCAGTACTTC	CAMSSGTAQETQYF
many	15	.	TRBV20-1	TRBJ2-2	TGCAGTGCTAGAGCTAGCGAAAGGGGGACCGGGGAGCTGTTTTTT	CSARASERGTGELFF
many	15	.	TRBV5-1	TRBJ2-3	TGCGCCAGCAGCTTGGAGGAGGGGGTCACAGATACGCAGTATTTT	CASSLEEGVTDTQYF
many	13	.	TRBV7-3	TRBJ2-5	TGTGCCAGCAGCAGAACTGGGTCAGAGACCCAGTACTTC	CASSRTGSETQYF
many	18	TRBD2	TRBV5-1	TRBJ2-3	TGCGCCAGCGGACCGGGACTAGCGGGGGATGCTCGCACAGATACGCAGTATTTT	CASGPGLAGDARTDTQYF
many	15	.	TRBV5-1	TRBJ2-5	TGCGCCAGCAGCTTGGCCGTTACCGGTTCGACGACCCAGTACTTC	CASSLAVTGSTTQYF
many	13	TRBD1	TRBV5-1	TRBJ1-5	TGCGCCAGCAGAGGGACAGATGATCAGCCCCAGCATTTT	CASRGTDDQPQHF
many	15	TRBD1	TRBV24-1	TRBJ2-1	TGTGCCACCAGTGATTTGCAGGGACAGGTCTATGAGCAGTTCTTC	CATSDLQGQVYEQFF
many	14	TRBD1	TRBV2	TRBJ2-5	TGTGCCAGCAACAGGGGTATGGACCAAGAGACCCAGTACTTC	CASNRGMDQETQYF
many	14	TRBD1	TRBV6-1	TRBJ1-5	TGTGCCAGCAGTCAGGACAGGGAACTAGGGCCCCAGAATTTT	CASSQDRELGPQNF
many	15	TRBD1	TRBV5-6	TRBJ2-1	TGTGCCAGCAGCGGCCGGGACAGCTCCTACAATGAGCAGTTCTTC	CASSGRDSSYNEQFF
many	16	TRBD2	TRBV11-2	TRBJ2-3	TGTGCCAGCAGCTTGACGACTAGCGGGGGGTCAGATACGCAGTATTTT	CASSLTTSGGSDTQYF
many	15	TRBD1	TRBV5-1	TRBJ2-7	TGCGCCAGCAGCTGGGACAGCCAGGCCCTCTACGAGCAGTACTTC	CASSWDSQALYEQYF
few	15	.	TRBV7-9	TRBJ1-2	TGTGCCAGCAGCACCCGATGGGGGCCTAACTATGGCTACACCTTC	CASSTRWGPNYGYTF
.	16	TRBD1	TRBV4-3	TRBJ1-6	TGCGCCAGCAGCCAAGATCCGGGCAGGGGGTATTCACCCCTCCACTTT	CASSQDPGRGYSPLHF
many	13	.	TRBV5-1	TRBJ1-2	TGCGCCAGCAGCCCCGGGACCAACTATGGCTACACCTTC	CASSPGTNYGYTF
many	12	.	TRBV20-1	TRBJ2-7	TGCAGTTACCTAGGCAGGGGGGACGAGCAGTACTTC	CSYLGRGDEQYF